Listed below are T cell receptor beta chains from one sample, sequenced in a study of T cell changes during pregnancy in multiple sclerosis. The protocol was immunoSEQ multiplex PCR, while the TCRdb copy is restricted to in-frame clones and leaves out a portion. The sample holds 50,000 or so clones; less than 95% are singletons and the top ten take about 0.49%. This material consisted of CD4+ T cells from peripheral blood mononuclear cells, taken after pregnancy. The origin of the receptors is a female donor in good health, enrolled as a control in a pregnancy study. Each CDR3 is given with its conserved first and last residue. D genes are given only for firm matches. Some rows have no size entry. The others give once, few or many, or a class for an expanded clone.

v_gene,d_gene,abundance,j_gene,CDR3aa,CDR3nt
TRBV7-3,.,.,TRBJ1-6,CASSLGAGRNSPLHF,TGTGCCAGCAGCTTAGGGGCAGGGAGGAATTCACCCCTCCACTTT
TRBV7-2,TRBD1,.,TRBJ2-7,CASSWDRVVEQYF,TGTGCCAGCAGCTGGGACAGGGTTGTCGAGCAGTACTTC
TRBV6-5,.,.,TRBJ1-1,CASSYFGTKNTEAFF,TGTGCCAGCAGTTACTTCGGGACAAAGAACACTGAAGCTTTCTTT
TRBV4-3,TRBD1,.,TRBJ2-1,CASSPRGPSSYNEQFF,TGCGCCAGCAGCCCTAGGGGGCCGAGCTCCTACAATGAGCAGTTCTTC
TRBV15,TRBD1,.,TRBJ1-2,CATSRPGTVDARGRGYTF,TGTGCCACCAGCAGACCCGGGACAGTTGATGCCAGGGGGCGGGGCTACACCTTC
TRBV12-5,.,.,TRBJ1-1,CASAPRDTEAFF,TGTGCTAGTGCCCCCAGGGACACTGAAGCTTTCTTT
TRBV4-2,.,once,TRBJ1-2,CASSQPQGHGYGYTF,TGTGCCAGCAGCCAACCACAGGGACACGGGTATGGCTACACCTTC
TRBV7-2,.,.,TRBJ1-4,CASSPQAPPNEKLFF,TGTGCCAGCAGTCCACAGGCACCTCCTAATGAAAAACTGTTTTTT
TRBV5-6,.,once,TRBJ2-7,CASRYGLTEQYF,TGTGCCAGCAGGTACGGACTGACCGAGCAGTACTTC
TRBV4-1,.,.,TRBJ2-3,CASSQTSSTDTQYF,TGCGCCAGCAGCCAAACGAGCAGCACAGATACGCAGTATTTT
TRBV7-9,.,.,TRBJ1-3,CASSLEMGALTSNTIYF,TGTGCCAGCAGCTTAGAGATGGGGGCACTAACCTCGAACACCATATATTTT
TRBV7-2,TRBD1,.,TRBJ1-2,CASSLGRGRGYTF,TGTGCCAGCAGCTTAGGCAGGGGGCGGGGCTACACCTTC
TRBV19,.,.,TRBJ1-1,CASRIGQPNTEAFF,TGTGCCAGCCGAATTGGACAACCCAACACTGAAGCTTTCTTT
TRBV2,TRBD1,.,TRBJ1-4,CATSDRGRTNEKLFF,TGTGCCACGTCGGACAGGGGGCGAACTAATGAAAAACTGTTTTTT
TRBV30,.,.,TRBJ1-2,CAWRDSHNYGYTF,TGTGCCTGGAGAGACAGCCACAACTATGGCTACACCTTC
TRBV6-1,.,.,TRBJ2-3,CASGGKETVADTQYF,TGTGCCAGCGGGGGGAAGGAGACAGTAGCAGATACGCAGTATTTT
TRBV11-3,TRBD1,.,TRBJ2-1,CASSLGQGDYNEQFF,TGTGCCAGCAGCTTAGGACAGGGGGATTACAATGAGCAGTTCTTC
TRBV30,.,.,TRBJ2-7,CAWSNTVPGEQYF,TGTGCCTGGAGTAATACAGTCCCAGGGGAGCAGTACTTC
TRBV7-3,TRBD1,.,TRBJ1-2,CASSQPGTGPGYTF,TGTGCCAGCAGCCAACCCGGGACAGGGCCTGGCTACACCTTC
TRBV10-3,.,.,TRBJ2-1,CAIQATGDNEQFF,TGTGCCATACAGGCTACGGGGGACAATGAGCAGTTCTTC
TRBV11-2,.,.,TRBJ1-2,CASSLAQLNYGYTF,TGTGCCAGCAGCTTAGCTCAGTTAAACTATGGCTACACCTTC
TRBV30,.,.,TRBJ2-5,CAWKSQGFGYQETQYF,TGTGCCTGGAAATCTCAGGGGTTCGGGTACCAAGAGACCCAGTACTTC
TRBV9,.,.,TRBJ1-4,CASSVGSGSNEWEKLFF,TGTGCCAGCAGCGTAGGATCCGGTTCCAATGAATGGGAAAAACTGTTTTTT
TRBV28,.,.,TRBJ1-4,CASSTPSGYTNEKLFF,TGTGCCAGCAGTACACCATCAGGGTACACTAATGAAAAACTGTTTTTT
TRBV4-3,TRBD2,.,TRBJ2-3,CASSQDWSSGEIDTQYF,TGCGCCAGCAGCCAAGATTGGTCCAGCGGGGAAATAGATACGCAGTATTTT
TRBV12-5,.,.,TRBJ1-2,CASGLPMGGGYTF,TGTGCTAGTGGTTTGCCGATGGGGGGAGGCTACACCTTC